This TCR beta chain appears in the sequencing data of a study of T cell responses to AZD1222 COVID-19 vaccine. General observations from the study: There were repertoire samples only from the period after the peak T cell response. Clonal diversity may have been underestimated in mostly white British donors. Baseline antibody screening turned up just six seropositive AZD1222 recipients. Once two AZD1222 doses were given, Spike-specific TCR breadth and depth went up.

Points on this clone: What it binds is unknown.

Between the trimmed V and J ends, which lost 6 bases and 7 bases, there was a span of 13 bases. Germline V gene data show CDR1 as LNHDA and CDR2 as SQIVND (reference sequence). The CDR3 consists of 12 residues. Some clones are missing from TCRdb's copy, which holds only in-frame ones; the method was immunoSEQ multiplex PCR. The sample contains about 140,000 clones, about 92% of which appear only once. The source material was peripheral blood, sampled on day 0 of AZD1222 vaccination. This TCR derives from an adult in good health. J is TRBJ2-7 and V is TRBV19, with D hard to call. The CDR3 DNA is TGTGCCAGTAGCCTCATGTGGTGTGAGCAGTACTTC. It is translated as CASSLMWCEQYF.